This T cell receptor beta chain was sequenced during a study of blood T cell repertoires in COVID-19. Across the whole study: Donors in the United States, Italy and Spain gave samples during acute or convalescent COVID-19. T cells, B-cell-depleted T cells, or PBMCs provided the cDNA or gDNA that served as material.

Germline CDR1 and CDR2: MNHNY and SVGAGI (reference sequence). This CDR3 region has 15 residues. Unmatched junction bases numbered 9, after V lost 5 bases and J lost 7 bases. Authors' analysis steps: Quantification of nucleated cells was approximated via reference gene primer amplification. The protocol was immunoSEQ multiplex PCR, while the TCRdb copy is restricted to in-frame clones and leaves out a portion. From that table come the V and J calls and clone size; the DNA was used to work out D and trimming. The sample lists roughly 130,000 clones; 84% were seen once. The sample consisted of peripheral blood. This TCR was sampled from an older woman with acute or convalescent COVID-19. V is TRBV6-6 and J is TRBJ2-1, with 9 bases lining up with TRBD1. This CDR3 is CASSPTGGRTNEQFF. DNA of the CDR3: TGTGCCAGCAGTCCGACAGGGGGTCGGACGAATGAGCAGTTCTTC.